This TCR beta chain stems from a study of T-cell memory formation after mild COVID-19. Study results and limitations: Contracting clones localized mainly to CM and EM when CD4+ and mainly to EMRA when CD8+. The study found balanced CD4/CD8 in clones contracting day 15 to 85 and a CD4+ lean in later expanders.

V was pared by 5 bases and J by 4 bases, with 11 bases of the junction left unmatched. CDR3 length equals 16 residues. About this clonotype: Antigen specificity is unknown.

From the 5' RACE reads, TCRdb called clonotypes with MiXCR, one entry per CDR3 protein. The sample yields 200,000 to 300,000 distinct CDR3 sequences, 16% seen once. The specimen was PBMCs or a T cell subset sorted from them (not recorded which). The sequence was collected from a man between 18 and 35 years old who had mild COVID-19 (a few samples of this study predate the infection). Cell type and time point are not known. The chain carries TRBV12-3 or TRBV12-4 and TRBJ2-3; 8 bases are a match to TRBD2. The CDR3 DNA follows: TGTGCCAGCAGTCCCTGGCGGGGGGCGGGCGCAGATACGCAGTATTTT. As protein: CASSPWRGAGADTQYF.